This T cell receptor beta chain was obtained from a study of identifying expanded T cells in peripheral blood (dated by TCRdb to about 2019). Concerning the study at large: Technical replicates were generated by sequencing separate aliquots of the same genomic DNA pool, and four replicates were compared pairwise. General findings and caveats noted by the study authors: The beta-binomial model significantly reduced the number of clones called differentially abundant and the false-positive rate across all healthy-donor time intervals. The binomial model flagged about 1.2 differentially abundant clones between technical replicates, compared with about 16.4 over about 2 weeks and 19 over around four weeks. Variance in clone template counts between approximately two-week samples significantly increased with total template count across all healthy donors. The authors expected that over much longer intervals, such as months to years, biological variance in healthy repertoires might increase even further.

No immune events, such as infections, were documented for the healthy donors during the collection period. Blood repertoires from healthy donors were used as a training cohort for calibrating time-dependent variance in a beta-binomial model of differential abundance of T-cell clones. There were about ten healthy donors in the training cohort, of whom 3 were female and 7 were male. On average the donors were approximately 43 years old, and their ages spanned roughly 29 to 70 years. Obtained from a commercial supplier, whole blood was collected from each healthy donor at three time points set two to three weeks apart. Genomic DNA was extracted from unsorted whole blood for immunosequencing. Comment on this clone: Its binding antigen is unknown. No much larger clone is present one base from it, and per-base qualities are unavailable.

The immunoSEQ Assay, which relies on bias-controlled multiplex PCR amplification of genomic DNA, was used to profile TCRbeta CDR3 regions. From the authors' description of their analysis: To quantify the absolute abundance of each unique TCRbeta CDR3 region, the sequences were collapsed and filtered. Differential abundance was assessed using a binomial (Fisher-equivalent) model and a beta-binomial model in which time-dependent variance fitted from healthy donors was added. Clones with fewer than 5 combined templates were excluded, and clones with Benjamini-Hochberg FDR below 0.01 were called differentially abundant. Using the form v = (b*log(k)+a)^2, the beta-binomial variance was modeled as a function of the total template count across the two samples. In its TCRdb copy, this immuneACCESS table keeps in-frame sequences only and misses some clones. Where compared with another copy, unresolved V genes explain less than half of these, and the others have no known cause. V and J calls and clone size are as listed in that table; D and trimming were resolved from the DNA. The sample has under 95,000 clones on record, around 89% of them singletons. The top ten constitute around 2.7% of the sample.

The germline V gene (reference sequence) supplies CDR1 LNHDA and CDR2 SQIVND. From the cysteine through the phenylalanine, the CDR3 covers 15 amino acids. The DNA shown is the 45-base CDR3, in frame from base 1. The germline V end is reduced by 9 bases and the J end by 0 bases; junction bases left unmatched: 9. The sequenced material came from blood. The chain joins TRBV19 to TRBJ1-1; a stretch of 8 junction bases matches TRBD1. The sequence was collected from a person between 18 and 75 years old in good health. Here the CDR3 is given as CASGQGETMNTEAFF. DNA sequence: TGTGCCAGCGGACAGGGTGAAACGATGAACACTGAAGCTTTCTTT.